This is a list of T cell receptor beta chains from one sample in a study of shared clonotypes between healthy human individuals. Data came from immunoSEQ multiplex PCR; TCRdb stores just in-frame clones and leaves some out. The table has fewer than 550,000 clones, about 75% seen once. Sample: PBMCs. The source is a middle-aged woman in good health. Some clones in this sample may be carry-over from other donors' samples. Each CDR3 is given with its conserved first and last residue. D genes are given only for firm matches. Some rows have no size entry. The others give once, few or many, or a class for an expanded clone.

D: TRBD2
V: TRBV2
J: TRBJ2-3
size: .
CDR3: CASLAGGTDTQYF
DNA: TGTGCCAGCTTAGCGGGGGGCACAGATACGCAGTATTTT

D: .
V: TRBV4-1
J: TRBJ2-1
size: .
CDR3: CASSQGIDGEQFF
DNA: TGCGCCAGCAGCCAAGGTATCGATGGTGAGCAGTTCTTC

D: .
V: TRBV7-9
J: TRBJ1-1
size: many
CDR3: CASSLVNTEAFF
DNA: TGTGCCAGCAGCTTAGTCAACACTGAAGCTTTCTTT

D: .
V: TRBV6-5
J: TRBJ2-2
size: .
CDR3: CASSTVGGELFF
DNA: TGTGCCAGCAGCACGGTAGGCGGGGAGCTGTTTTTT

D: .
V: TRBV2
J: TRBJ2-7
size: .
CDR3: CASSGRSGLAGEQYF
DNA: TGTGCCAGCAGTGGAAGGTCAGGGCTAGCTGGCGAGCAGTACTTC

D: TRBD2
V: TRBV5-1
J: TRBJ2-3
size: .
CDR3: CASSLGALAGVGTDTQYF
DNA: TGCGCCAGCAGCTTGGGGGCTCTAGCGGGAGTGGGAACAGATACGCAGTATTTT

D: .
V: TRBV28
J: TRBJ2-7
size: .
CDR3: CASSLEGPYEQYF
DNA: TGTGCCAGCAGTTTAGAGGGTCCTTACGAGCAGTACTTC

D: .
V: TRBV5-6
J: TRBJ2-7
size: .
CDR3: CASSSGPYEQYF
DNA: TGTGCCAGCAGCTCGGGGCCTTACGAGCAGTACTTC

D: TRBD2
V: TRBV10-3
J: TRBJ2-5
size: .
CDR3: CAISERQVAGGGETQYF
DNA: TGTGCCATCAGTGAGAGGCAGGTAGCGGGAGGTGGGGAGACCCAGTACTTC

D: TRBD1
V: TRBV11-3
J: TRBJ2-1
size: .
CDR3: CASSSGQNYNEQFF
DNA: TGTGCCAGCAGCTCGGGACAGAACTACAATGAGCAGTTCTTC

D: TRBD2
V: TRBV5-1
J: TRBJ2-3
size: .
CDR3: CASRPSGTLSTDTQYF
DNA: TGCGCCAGCAGGCCTAGCGGAACTCTTAGCACAGATACGCAGTATTTT

D: .
V: TRBV20-1
J: TRBJ2-7
size: once
CDR3: CSARDTYEQYF
DNA: TGCAGTGCTAGAGATACCTACGAGCAGTACTTC

D: TRBD2
V: TRBV7-2
J: TRBJ2-3
size: once
CDR3: CASSLGTSGGTDTQYF
DNA: TGTGCCAGCAGCTTAGGCACTAGCGGGGGAACAGATACGCAGTATTTT